This T cell receptor beta chain was profiled in a study of shared clonotypes between healthy human individuals. In germline, CDR1 is SNHLY, CDR2 FYNNEI. CDR3 length: 12 residues. The method was immunoSEQ multiplex PCR; TCRdb's version includes in-frame clones alone and lacks a portion of them. Of about half a million clones listed, 70% to 80% are singletons. The sequence was obtained from a woman aged 40-49 years in good health. Some clones in this sample may be carry-over from other donors' samples. The sequenced material came from PBMCs. This chain links TRBV2 with TRBJ2-5; D could derive from TRBD1 or TRBD2 (5 bases each). The J call may be in error: the DNA end matches TRBJ2-7 better. CDR3 nucleotide sequence: TGTGCCAGCAGTCCAGGGAGTTACGAGCAGTACTTC. Amino acids: CASSPGSYEQYF.